One and the same sample provided the 5 T cell receptor beta chains below, sequenced in a study of blood T cell repertoires in COVID-19. TCRdb's copy holds only in-frame clones and misses some; the assay was immunoSEQ multiplex PCR. The sample gives 100,000 to 150,000 clones, about 89% of which show up once; 10% to 12% is in the top ten. Sequenced material: peripheral blood. The receptors were sampled from a woman aged 70 to 79 with COVID-19, enrolled during active disease.

This CDR3 is CASSRITGGLTEAFF. Written as DNA, the CDR3 is TGTGCCAGCAGCCGAATTACAGGGGGCCTCACTGAAGCTTTCTTT. The genes are TRBV6-5 and TRBJ1-1, with TRBD1 matching over 9 bases. The CDR3 runs to 15 residues. V shed 6 bases and J 4 bases; nucleotides not matched to a gene: 9. Germline CDR1 is MNHEY and CDR2 is SVGAGI.

The chain links TRBV3-1 (or the pseudogene TRBV3-2) to TRBJ1-1, with D uncertain. This CDR3 spans 13 amino acids. Per germline, CDR1 LGHDT and CDR2 YNNKEL (reference sequence). V lost 1 base and J lost 11, with 14 bases in between. The CDR3 spells CASSQGWEGSAFF. The CDR3, as DNA: TGTGCCAGCAGCCAAGGTTGGGAGGGAAGTGCTTTCTTT.

This sequence joins TRBV28 and TRBJ2-4; 9 bases fit TRBD1. Trimming took 5 bases from V and 7 from J; bases not matched to a gene: 12. The CDR3 contains 16 residues. Germline V gene lookup returns CDR1 MDHEN and CDR2 SYDVKM. The CDR3 DNA follows: TGTGCCAGCAGTCAACCCGGGACAGGGATGAGGAACATTCAGTACTTC. Amino acids: CASSQPGTGMRNIQYF.

This chain links TRBV5-1 with TRBJ1-1; perhaps TRBD1 as D (6 bases). Germline CDR1 and CDR2: SGHRS and YFSETQ. V was pared by 5 bases and J by 4 bases, with 12 bases between. The CDR3 length is 13 residues. CDR3 amino acids: CASRLRGSTEAFF. CDR3 coding DNA: TGCGCCAGCAGATTGAGGGGGTCCACTGAAGCTTTCTTT.

The rearrangement joins TRBV3-1 (or the pseudogene TRBV3-2) to TRBJ1-3; no clear D gene. This CDR3 has 15 amino acids. Deletions cut 3 bases from V and 0 bases from J, with 9 bases between. Germline assignment: CDR1 LGHDT and CDR2 YNNKEL (reference sequence). The DNA for the CDR3 is TGTGCCAGCAGCCAGGTAGTAAGCTCTGGAAACACCATATATTTT. As protein: CASSQVVSSGNTIYF.